A selection of T cell receptor beta chains follows, all from one sample in a study of glioma-infiltrating T cells after dendritic cell vaccination. The table came from immunoSEQ multiplex PCR; TCRdb's copy has only in-frame clones and leaves some out. The top ten hold approximately 8.5% of the sample, which has about 64,000 clones, 82% seen once. The input for sequencing was blood, taken before dendritic cell vaccination. The source of these receptors is a human donor with glioblastoma. CDR3s include the opening cysteine and the closing phenylalanine or tryptophan. The D gene is left open where the match is weak. The size field is filled for only some rows; it gives once, few, many or a size class.

D: .; size: few; V: TRBV29-1; J: TRBJ2-5; length: 12; CDR3: CSVERGGETQYF; DNA: TGCAGCGTTGAGAGGGGAGGTGAGACCCAGTACTTC
D: .; size: .; V: TRBV4-1; J: TRBJ1-1; length: 14; CDR3: CASSLHGQNTEAFF; DNA: TGCGCCAGCAGCCTCCACGGTCAAAACACTGAAGCTTTCTTT
D: .; size: once; V: TRBV27; J: TRBJ1-2; length: 14; CDR3: CASSVAGGTYGYTF; DNA: TGTGCCAGCAGTGTCGCCGGGGGGACCTATGGCTACACCTTC
D: .; size: .; V: TRBV27; J: TRBJ1-2; length: 15; CDR3: CASSFLRERLYGYTF; DNA: TGTGCCAGCAGTTTTTTGAGGGAGCGGCTCTATGGCTACACCTTC
D: TRBD1; size: .; V: TRBV18; J: TRBJ1-5; length: 14; CDR3: CASSPDRDQEPQHF; DNA: TGTGCCAGCTCACCCGACAGGGATCAGGAGCCCCAGCATTTT
D: TRBD2; size: .; V: TRBV7-2; J: TRBJ2-5; length: 15; CDR3: CASSLDERGMETQYF; DNA: TGTGCCAGCAGCTTGGACGAGCGGGGGATGGAGACCCAGTACTTC
D: .; size: .; V: TRBV6-6; J: TRBJ2-7; length: 14; CDR3: CASSYRTPTYEQYF; DNA: TGTGCCAGCAGTTACCGGACACCGACCTACGAGCAGTACTTC
D: .; size: .; V: TRBV5-1; J: TRBJ2-3; length: 14; CDR3: CASSLGEGGDTQYF; DNA: TGCGCCAGCAGCTTGGGGGAGGGGGGAGATACGCAGTATTTT
D: TRBD2; size: .; V: TRBV11-2; J: TRBJ2-7; length: 16; CDR3: CASSTRSSGGGFEQYF; DNA: TGTGCCAGCAGCACTAGATCTAGCGGGGGGGGGTTCGAGCAGTACTTC
D: TRBD2; size: .; V: TRBV4-2; J: TRBJ2-5; length: 16; CDR3: CASSQGSGGLIETQYF; DNA: TGTGCCAGCAGCCAAGGTTCGGGGGGGTTAATTGAGACCCAGTACTTC